Here is one T cell receptor (beta chain) with its context. The data were produced by immunoSEQ multiplex PCR, yet TCRdb's version contains in-frame clones alone and is incomplete. The sample records more than 110,000 clones, about 85% being singletons. CDR3 length: 14 amino acids. V was cut by 0 bases and J by 7 bases, with 9 bases left in between. Germline assignment: CDR1 SGHAT and CDR2 FQNNGV. The sample belongs to a study of control samples from healthy donors and cancer patients. This receptor was obtained from a woman aged 25 to 39 in good health. Sequencing was performed on blood. V usage is TRBV11-2 and J usage is TRBJ2-2; D remains unclear. CDR3 sequence reads: CASSLDHRHGELFF. In DNA form, the CDR3 reads TGTGCCAGCAGCTTAGATCACCGTCACGGGGAGCTGTTTTTT. Full variable domain (missing parts from reference TRBV11-2 and TRBJ2-2): EAGVAQSPRYKIIEKRQSVAFWCNPISGHATLYWYQQILGQGPKLLIQFQNNGVVDDSQLPKDRFSAERLKGVDSTLKIQPAKLEDSAVYLCASSLDHRHGELFFGEGSRLTVL.